Each of the 20 T cell receptor beta chains below was sequenced from the same sample in a study of T-cell memory formation after mild COVID-19. TCRdb re-derived calls from the 5' RACE reads in MiXCR, one entry per CDR3 protein. Of 350,000 to 500,000 distinct CDR3 sequences listed, about a quarter are singletons. Sequenced input: PBMCs or a T cell subset sorted from them (not recorded which). The receptors were sampled from an adult woman who had mild COVID-19 (a few samples of this study predate the infection). Cell type and time point are not known.

This clonotype was seen more than once but under ten times. V gene TRBV12-3 or TRBV12-4 combines with J gene TRBJ2-7, with 9 bases identical to TRBD1. The CDR3 consists of 16 residues. With 3 bases clipped from V and 2 bases from J, the junction kept 8 bases outside the gene matches. CDR3 amino acids: CASSFSAGQGTYEQYF. In DNA form, the CDR3 reads TGTGCCAGCAGTTTCTCCGCGGGACAGGGAACCTACGAGCAGTACTTC.

V is TRBV7-9 and J is TRBJ2-1, with 8 nucleotides matching TRBD1. The CDR3 contains 15 residues. Germline V gene data show CDR1 as SEHNR and CDR2 as FQNEAQ (reference sequence). J gave up 2 bases and V 5 bases, and 5 bases lay outside the gene matches. DNA for the CDR3: TGTGCCAGCAGCCCCACAGGGGGACCCTACAATGAGCAGTTCTTC. It is translated as CASSPTGGPYNEQFF.

This clonotype was observed a handful of times. CDR3 nucleotides: TGTGCCAGCATGTCTTACGCGAACACTGAAGCTTTCTTT. This sequence encodes CASMSYANTEAFF. The V gene is TRBV11-1, the J gene TRBJ1-1; no clear D gene. The CDR3 is 13 residues long. V was trimmed by 7 bases and J by 1 base, leaving 10 bases between them. Germline assignment: CDR1 SGHAT and CDR2 FQDESV (reference sequence).

This clonotype has only a few counts. The rearrangement joins TRBV5-1 to TRBJ2-2, with D unclear. Germline V gene sequence: CDR1 SGHRS, CDR2 YFSETQ. CDR3 length: 11 residues. Trimming took off 5 bases at V and 5 bases at J, with 4 bases between the two ends. CDR3 sequence: CASRRTGELFF. The CDR3, as DNA: TGCGCCAGCAGAAGAACCGGGGAGCTGTTTTTT.

This clonotype has a handful of counts. This chain joins TRBV7-3 and TRBJ1-1; no clear D. Germline lookup yields CDR1 SGHTA and CDR2 FQGTGA. The length of the CDR3 is 13 residues. V was clipped by 5 bases and J by 3 bases, with 10 bases between them. CDR3 DNA: TGTGCCAGCAGCCCCGACAAGGACACTGAAGCTTTCTTT. This translates into CASSPDKDTEAFF.

This clonotype was seen more than once but under ten times. V gene TRBV5-5 combines with J gene TRBJ2-5, with unresolved D. V was pared by 2 bases and J by 5 bases, with 7 bases between. This CDR3 comprises 12 residues. Germline lookup yields CDR1 SGHKS and CDR2 YYEKEE (reference sequence). The CDR3 reads CASSFKGETQYF. DNA of the CDR3: TGTGCCAGCAGCTTTAAAGGGGAGACCCAGTACTTC.

V is TRBV18 and J is TRBJ1-3; D perhaps matches TRBD1 (6 bases). This CDR3 spans 15 amino acids. CDR1 is KGHSH and CDR2 is LQKENI in the germline V gene. Deletions cut 1 base from V and 0 bases from J, with 7 bases between. The CDR3 nucleotides read TGTGCCAGCTCACCACGACAGGACTCTGGAAACACCATATATTTT. Its protein product is CASSPRQDSGNTIYF.

This clonotype was seen a few times. The genes are TRBV6-4 and TRBJ2-1; D is possibly TRBD2 (7 bases). The CDR3 loop spans 14 amino acids. Germline values: CDR1 MRHNA, CDR2 SNTAGT. Trimming removed 6 bases from V and 8 bases from J, with 17 bases in between. The CDR3 bases are TGTGCCAGCAGCCCCGTTGGGGGGGCGGATGAGCAGTTCTTC. Its protein product is CASSPVGGADEQFF.

This rearrangement joins TRBV6-5 to TRBJ2-5; 10 nucleotides align to TRBD2. Germline trimming cut 6 bases from V and 5 bases from J; bases unmatched to any gene: 9. CDR1 and CDR2 from the germline V gene are MNHEY and SVGAGI. The CDR3 spans 15 residues. In nucleotides, the CDR3 is TGTGCCAGCAGGTCCAGCGGGAGGGCTCTTGAGACCCAGTACTTC. It specifies CASRSSGRALETQYF.

This chain uses TRBV18 with TRBJ2-5; D may match TRBD1 or TRBD2 (6 bases each). V was clipped by 2 bases and J by 2 bases, with 15 bases between them. Germline CDR1 KGHSH, CDR2 LQKENI. The CDR3 extends over 16 amino acids. The DNA of the CDR3 is TGTGCCAGCTCACCATTCGGAGGGGGAAGGCAAGAGACCCAGTACTTC. This codes for CASSPFGGGRQETQYF.

This clonotype showed up many times. This sequence joins TRBV9 and TRBJ2-3; 7 nucleotides match TRBD2. CDR1 is SGDLS and CDR2 is YYNGEE in the germline V gene. The V gene end was trimmed by 2 bases and the J gene end by 5 bases; junction bases not matched to a gene: 8. This CDR3 is built from 15 residues. The CDR3 spells CASSVSTGGRDTQYF. The CDR3 DNA reads TGTGCCAGCAGCGTCTCGACGGGAGGACGAGATACGCAGTATTTT.

This chain links TRBV9 with TRBJ2-5; D unresolved. The CDR3 loop spans 14 amino acids. From germline, CDR1 is SGDLS and CDR2 YYNGEE. Trimming left V 0 bases short and J 5 bases short, with 11 bases between. CDR3 in amino acids: CASSVASTTETQYF. The CDR3 DNA sequence: TGTGCCAGCAGCGTAGCTTCGACGACGGAGACCCAGTACTTC. Full variable domain (rest looked up from reference TRBV9 and TRBJ2-5): DSGVTQTPKHLITATGQRVTLRCSPRSGDLSVYWYQQSLDQGLQFLIQYYNGEERAKGNILERFSAQQFPDLHSELNLSSLELGDSALYFCASSVASTTETQYFGPGTRLLVL.

This clonotype showed up many times. The chain has TRBV19 and TRBJ2-3; perhaps TRBD1 as D (6 bases). The CDR3 is made up of 15 amino acids. Germline-derived CDR1 and CDR2 are LNHDA and SQIVND (reference sequence). The V and J ends lost 7 bases and 4 bases respectively, with 18 bases between them. The CDR3 protein is CASTQLGTPSDTQYF. For the CDR3, the DNA is TGTGCCAGTACTCAACTAGGGACACCGTCAGATACGCAGTATTTT.

This clonotype has a handful of counts. The chain is built from TRBV18 and TRBJ2-3, with 7 bases identical to TRBD1. CDR1 and CDR2 (germline): KGHSH, LQKENI. The J segment lost 3 bases and the V segment lost 3 bases, leaving 12 bases of the junction unmatched. The CDR3 sequence is 17 residues long. Written as DNA, the CDR3 is TGTGCCAGCTCACCCACCCCCCGACAGGGCTGGACAGATACGCAGTATTTT. Translating it yields CASSPTPRQGWTDTQYF.

V usage is TRBV9 and J usage is TRBJ2-5; the match to TRBD2 covers 10 bases. The germline gives CDR1 SGDLS, CDR2 YYNGEE. The trim removed 0 bases at V and 4 bases at J, leaving 6 bases unmatched. The CDR3 loop spans 16 amino acids. CDR3 coding DNA: TGTGCCAGCAGCGTAGAGAGCGGGGGGGCCGTAGAGACCCAGTACTTC. It encodes CASSVESGGAVETQYF.

This clonotype was seen a handful of times. The rearrangement uses TRBV9 and TRBJ2-7, with 7 bases that match TRBD1. Germline trimming cut 4 bases from V and 2 bases from J; bases unmatched to any gene: 9. Germline assignment: CDR1 SGDLS and CDR2 YYNGEE. This CDR3 comprises 15 residues. In nucleotides, the CDR3 is TGTGCCAGCAGCCCTGGGACAGTCCAAACCTACGAGCAGTACTTC. It is translated as CASSPGTVQTYEQYF. The whole variable domain, remainder taken from reference TRBV9 and TRBJ2-7, is DSGVTQTPKHLITATGQRVTLRCSPRSGDLSVYWYQQSLDQGLQFLIQYYNGEERAKGNILERFSAQQFPDLHSELNLSSLELGDSALYFCASSPGTVQTYEQYFGPGTRLTVT.

This clonotype was counted a few times. The chain recombines TRBV7-2 with TRBJ2-2; D gene unclear. This CDR3 has 14 amino acids. The V gene's germline CDR1 is SGHTA and CDR2 FQGNSA. The V end lost 3 bases, the J end lost 5 bases, and 10 bases lay between the germline ends. The CDR3 spells CASSLFFRTGELFF. The CDR3 nucleotides read TGTGCCAGCAGCTTGTTTTTTAGGACCGGGGAGCTGTTTTTT. Full variable domain (missing parts from reference TRBV7-2 and TRBJ2-2): GAGVSQSPSNKVTEKGKDVELRCDPISGHTALYWYRQSLGQGLEFLIYFQGNSAPDKSGLPSDRFSAERTGGSVSTLTIQRTQQEDSAVYLCASSLFFRTGELFFGEGSRLTVL.

This clonotype has just a few counts. The chain links TRBV4-2 to TRBJ2-1; D unresolved. The V gene's germline CDR1 is LGHNA and CDR2 YNFKEQ. CDR3 length: 19 amino acids. V was shortened by 0 bases and J by 9 bases, with 27 bases between the two germline ends. As DNA, the CDR3 is TGTGCCAGCAGCCAAGAGGCACTCCTGGATTTTACAATGTTTTTTGAGCAGTTCTTC. Its translation: CASSQEALLDFTMFFEQFF.

This chain joins TRBV6-2 or TRBV6-3 and TRBJ1-6; D call uncertain. The CDR3 totals 14 residues. Germline V gene lookup returns CDR1 MNHEY and CDR2 SVGEGT. The ends were cut back, 5 bases at V and 7 bases at J, with 12 bases in the middle. CDR3: CASSRGPLNSPLHF. CDR3 coding DNA: TGTGCCAGCAGTAGAGGACCCCTAAATTCACCCCTCCACTTT.

The CDR3 DNA reads as TGTGCCAGCAGCTTAGTGCGCGGGAGGTTGCGAGAGCAGTACTTC. Its translation: CASSLVRGRLREQYF. V gene TRBV11-2 combines with J gene TRBJ2-7; 8 positions match TRBD2. The ends lost 1 base at V and 7 bases at J; junction bases unmatched: 9. CDR3 length: 15 residues. Germline assignment: CDR1 SGHAT and CDR2 FQNNGV.